These 2 T cell receptor beta chains share one sample of origin, sequenced in a study of T cell responses to AZD1222 COVID-19 vaccine. This table comes from immunoSEQ multiplex PCR, and its TCRdb copy is limited to in-frame clones, with some not included. The sample has 140,000 to 150,000 clones, more than 75% seen once. Sequenced material: peripheral blood, taken on day 0 of MenACWY control vaccination. These receptors were obtained from an adult in good health.

This chain links TRBV5-1 with TRBJ1-6, with 9 bases fitting TRBD1. J gave up 3 bases and V 4 bases, and 2 bases lay outside the gene matches. Germline CDR1 is SGHRS and CDR2 is YFSETQ. The CDR3 has 15 residues. For the CDR3, the DNA is TGCGCCAGCAGCCTGACAGGGGGCTATAATTCACCCCTCCACTTT. Protein sequence: CASSLTGGYNSPLHF.

This clone appeared a few times. V gene TRBV3-1 (or the pseudogene TRBV3-2) combines with J gene TRBJ2-1, with TRBD1 matching over 9 bases. CDR1 LGHDT and CDR2 YNNKEL come from the germline V gene (reference sequence). This CDR3 is built from 18 residues. V was clipped by 4 bases and J by 6 bases; unmatched bases: 16. CDR3 sequence reads: CASSLKVAGTGWFNEQFF. DNA for the CDR3: TGTGCCAGCAGCCTAAAAGTCGCGGGGACAGGGTGGTTCAATGAGCAGTTCTTC.